This record concerns one TCR beta chain sequence. Seattle patients were enrolled during active infection and followed longitudinally. Generated by immunoSEQ multiplex PCR, the TCRdb table keeps only in-frame clones and is missing some. The top ten hold 8% to 10% of the sample, which has tens of thousands of clones, 65% to 90% seen once. These data come from a study of blood T cell repertoires in COVID-19. The germline gives CDR1 MNHEY, CDR2 SVGAGI. The CDR3 runs to 12 residues. V lost 9 bases, J lost 1 base, and 10 bases lay in between. The receptor was isolated from a man aged 50 or older with COVID-19, enrolled during active disease. The sample comprised peripheral blood. The V gene is TRBV6-5, the J gene TRBJ2-7; TRBD2 might be the D (5 bases). CDR3 sequence reads: CASSRGSYEQYF. CDR3 in DNA: TGTGCCAGTTCCCGGGGTTCCTACGAGCAGTACTTC.